Following are 2 T cell receptor beta chains from one sample sequenced in a study of cytomegalovirus exposure and HLA in healthy donors. PCR used 60 Vbeta primers and 13 Jbeta primers. Produced via immunoSEQ multiplex PCR; TCRdb's table is partial and in-frame only. This sample has about 130,000 clones; around three quarters occur once, and the top ten carry more than 2.5%. The sequenced material came from PBMCs. The receptors here all came from a male donor in good health and CMV-seronegative.

V gene TRBV7-8 combines with J gene TRBJ1-2; no firm D call. CDR1 and CDR2 from the germline V gene are SGHVS and FQNEAQ. The V and J ends lost 1 base and 4 bases respectively, with 10 bases between them. The length of the CDR3 is 14 residues. The CDR3 sequence is CASSLEADSYGYTF. The CDR3 bases are TGTGCCAGCAGCTTAGAGGCAGACTCCTATGGCTACACCTTC.

The chain employs TRBV2 and TRBJ1-3, with D tentatively TRBD1 (5 bases). CDR3 length: 14 residues. Trimming took 7 bases from V and 0 from J, leaving 10 bases between them. Germline loops: CDR1 SNHLY, CDR2 FYNNEI. The CDR3 region has the DNA TGTGCCAGCAAGACAGACAGCTCTGGAAACACCATATATTTT. It encodes CASKTDSSGNTIYF.